This note documents a single T cell receptor beta chain sequence. Its antigen is still unknown. Survey-level TCR-beta sequencing used DNA from CEF-cultured naive and memory CD4+ T cells. Sequenced by immunoSEQ multiplex PCR; TCRdb stores in-frame clones only, minus some. The sample includes about 38,000 clones, around 77% of them seen just once. The sample belongs to a study of CD4 T cells in relation to SARS-CoV-2 and coronaviruses. Findings and limits, study-wide: The cross-reactivity analysis covered only spike protein, not other viral proteins.

Naive and memory CD4+ T cells were separated from cryopreserved PBMCs. 90,000 to 100,000 naive or memory CD4+ cells were cultured with CEF peptides for about 10 days. This TCR was sampled from an adult with COVID-19. The sequenced material came from memory CD4+ T cells from PBMCs, cultured in vitro.

CDR3 loop: CASSLTGQGSYGYTF. The CDR3 region has the DNA TGTGCCAGCAGCCTTACAGGACAGGGAAGCTATGGCTACACCTTC. The chain employs TRBV27 and TRBJ1-2; 8 bases are a match to TRBD1. The ends lost 6 bases at V and 4 bases at J; junction bases unmatched: 10. There are 15 residues in the CDR3. The V gene's germline CDR1 is MNHEY and CDR2 SMNVEV (reference sequence).